The following is a T cell receptor (beta chain) sequence with its context. Measured with immunoSEQ multiplex PCR; TCRdb has only the in-frame clones, and not every one. This table has 200,000 or so clones, around 90% appearing once. The sample comes from a study of blood T cell repertoires in COVID-19. Study background: In each case, the material was cDNA or gDNA derived from T cells, B-cell-depleted T cells, or PBMCs.

Participant-reported clinical history was the basis for cohort assignment. V shed 6 bases and J 3 bases; nucleotides not matched to a gene: 6. The CDR3 length is 16 residues. Germline V gene sequence: CDR1 ENHRY, CDR2 SYGVKD. The chain is built from TRBV10-3 and TRBJ2-5; 14 bases match TRBD2. The sequencing sample was made of PBMCs or T cells enriched from blood (not recorded which). This TCR was sampled from a man aged 25 to 40 who had recovered from COVID-19. This CDR3 reads CAISTPGLAGEETQYF. The CDR3 DNA reads as TGTGCCATCAGCACACCGGGACTAGCGGGGGAAGAGACCCAGTACTTC.